This TCR beta chain was sequenced for a study of cytomegalovirus exposure and HLA in healthy donors. Deletions cut 0 bases from V and 5 bases from J, with 11 bases between. Germline V gene lookup returns CDR1 SGHNT and CDR2 YYREEE (reference sequence). The CDR3 totals 14 residues. Findings of the study overall: Reportedly, diagnosis of cytomegalovirus status by the classifier showed high specificity and sensitivity.

Points on this clone: Its matching antigen is unknown.

Produced via immunoSEQ multiplex PCR; TCRdb's table is partial and in-frame only. The sample carries 68,000 or so clones, about nine tenths recorded once. This sequence originates from a young man in good health and CMV-seronegative. This chain connects TRBV5-4 to TRBJ1-2; D not certain. The sample was PBMCs. DNA for the CDR3: TGTGCCAGCAGCTTGGTTGAGGTCTCTTATGGCTACACCTTC. Translating it yields CASSLVEVSYGYTF.